This entry lists 23 T cell receptor beta chains sequenced from one sample in a study of CD8+ T cells in alopecia areata. Treatment here: oral pan-JAK inhibitor, 5-10 mg twice daily. As the sequencing template, cDNA was produced by extracting RNA and reverse transcribing it. Assay used: immunoSEQ multiplex PCR; TCRdb lists only in-frame clones, some missing. The data hold approximately 180,000 clones, with roughly 60% observed a single time. This specimen was CD4+ T cells sorted from blood, taken at week 24, from a patient treated with tofacitinib. These receptors all come from a human donor with alopecia areata.

The gene calls are TRBV30 and TRBJ2-3, with 7 positions matching TRBD2. Trimming took 2 bases from V and 2 from J; bases not matched to a gene: 7. CDR1 and CDR2 (germline): GTSNPN, SVGIG (reference sequence). The CDR3 contains 15 residues. The CDR3 coding sequence is TGTGCCTGGAGTCCAAGCGGGACCCACACAGATACGCAGTATTTT. It codes for CAWSPSGTHTDTQYF.

This clone has only a few counts. This chain joins TRBV5-4 and TRBJ1-2, with 7 bases identical to TRBD1. This CDR3 is 13 amino acids long. Germline V gene data show CDR1 as SGHNT and CDR2 as YYREEE (reference sequence). V lost 3 bases, J lost 6 bases, and 5 bases stayed unmatched. The CDR3 coding sequence is TGTGCCAGCAGCTCTGACAGGGCTGATGGCTACACCTTC. Its translation: CASSSDRADGYTF.

The table lists this clone with a few counts. The chain combines TRBV7-8 with TRBJ2-7; D gene unclear. V lost 5 bases to trimming and J lost 8 bases, with 13 bases between them. Per germline, CDR1 SGHVS and CDR2 FQNEAQ. The CDR3 runs 12 residues. In DNA form, the CDR3 reads TGTGCCAGCAGCACCCACAACGCGCAGCAGTACTTC. Its translation is CASSTHNAQQYF.

The chain uses TRBV25-1 and TRBJ1-6, with D unresolved. This CDR3 region has 12 residues. CDR1 and CDR2 from the germline V gene are MGHDK and SYGVNS. V lost 2 bases and J lost 7, with 3 bases in between. The CDR3 DNA reads TGTGCCAGCAGTGAACAAAATTCACCCCTCCACTTT. Amino acids: CASSEQNSPLHF.

The chain combines TRBV30 with TRBJ2-3; a possible D gene is TRBD1 (5 bases). The CDR3 length is 14 residues. Per the germline V gene, CDR1 is GTSNPN and CDR2 is SVGIG (reference sequence). V was clipped by 1 base and J by 1 base, with 9 bases between them. CDR3 sequence (DNA): TGTGCCTGGAGTGAAGCCAGGGGCACAGATACGCAGTATTTT. Encoded protein: CAWSEARGTDTQYF.

Comment on this clone: The same CDR3 is also encoded by other DNA sequences in this sample. CDR3: CATSRDLYQETQYF. The CDR3 DNA sequence: TGTGCCACCAGCAGAGATTTATACCAAGAGACCCAGTACTTC. The chain links TRBV15 to TRBJ2-5; D gene unclear. Germline CDR1 is LNHNV and CDR2 is YYDKDF (reference sequence). V lost 0 bases and J lost 0, with 5 bases in between. The CDR3 extends over 14 amino acids.

This clone was seen a single time. The V and J genes are TRBV5-1 and TRBJ2-1; 7 bases fit TRBD1. From germline, CDR1 is SGHRS and CDR2 YFSETQ. The CDR3 has 13 amino acids. Trimming cost V 4 bases and J 9 bases; bases outside gene matches: 7. The CDR3 DNA follows: TGCGCCAGCAGCGTTATACAGGGGAGTGAGCAGTTCTTC. It translates to CASSVIQGSEQFF.

In this sample, this clone turned up a few times. V usage is TRBV29-1 and J usage is TRBJ1-1; TRBD1 agrees at 9 bases. The CDR3 runs 13 residues. Trimming removed 6 bases from V and 5 bases from J; junction bases left unmatched: 7. Germline-derived CDR1 and CDR2 are SQVTM and ANQGSEA. CDR3 coding DNA: TGCAGCGTCACGTCCGGGACAGGGACTGAAGCTTTCTTT. It codes for CSVTSGTGTEAFF. The full variable domain, in which reference TRBV29-1 and TRBJ1-1 provide the parts outside the CDR3, is SAVISQKPSRDICQRGTSLTIQCQVDSQVTMMFWYRQQPGQSLTLIATANQGSEATYESGFVIDKFPISRPNLTFSTLTVSNMSPEDSSIYLCSVTSGTGTEAFFGQGTRLTVV.

This clone was seen only once. This rearrangement joins TRBV20-1 to TRBJ1-2, with unresolved D. CDR3 length: 9 amino acids. V gave up 6 bases and J gave up 6 bases, with 5 bases separating them. CDR1 and CDR2 from the germline V gene are DFQATT and SNEGSKA (reference sequence). The CDR3 coding sequence is TGCAGTGCCGCGGATGGCTACACCTTC. Protein product: CSAADGYTF.

CDR3 sequence: CASSQSFQNEQFF. The CDR3 DNA reads TGCGCCAGCAGCCAGTCGTTCCAGAATGAGCAGTTCTTC. The rearrangement joins TRBV4-1 to TRBJ2-1; no firm D call. The CDR3 has 13 residues. Germline CDR1 and CDR2: MGHRA and YSYEKL. The V end lost 3 bases, the J end lost 7 bases, and 10 bases lay between the germline ends.

A few counts support this clone. The chain is built from TRBV18 and TRBJ1-1; D not certain. CDR1 is KGHSH and CDR2 is LQKENI in the germline V gene. The CDR3 is made up of 14 amino acids. Trimming took off 0 bases at V and 11 bases at J, with 16 bases between the two ends. The CDR3 reads CASSPPSEALRAFF. Written as DNA, the CDR3 is TGTGCCAGCTCACCACCGAGCGAGGCCCTAAGGGCTTTCTTT.

CDR3 protein: CASSVGGPSGNTIYF. CDR3 nucleotide sequence: TGTGCCAGCAGTGTTGGGGGCCCCTCTGGAAACACCATATATTTT. The chain is built from TRBV7-8 and TRBJ1-3, with D perhaps TRBD1 (6 bases). CDR1 is SGHVS and CDR2 is FQNEAQ in the germline V gene. Deletions cut 6 bases from V and 0 bases from J, with 12 bases between. CDR3 length: 15 residues.

The rearrangement joins TRBV6-5 to TRBJ1-1; 8 bases line up with TRBD1. The CDR3 is 14 residues long. The germline V gene encodes CDR1 MNHEY and CDR2 SVGAGI. V lost 5 bases and J lost 5; bases outside the gene matches: 7. The CDR3 sequence is CASSVRQGRTEAFF. For the CDR3, the DNA is TGTGCCAGCAGTGTTAGACAGGGGAGGACTGAAGCTTTCTTT.

The chain is built from TRBV15 and TRBJ1-6; D is undetermined. The V end lost 0 bases, the J end lost 8 bases, and 5 bases lay between the germline ends. Germline V gene sequence: CDR1 LNHNV, CDR2 YYDKDF (reference sequence). The CDR3 spans 13 residues. The DNA of the CDR3 is TGTGCCACCAGCAGAGATAGGGATTCACCCCTCCACTTT. As protein: CATSRDRDSPLHF.

This rearrangement joins TRBV5-5 to TRBJ1-2; D is uncertain. Germline V lookup: CDR1 SGHKS, CDR2 YYEKEE (reference sequence). Deletions cut 1 base from V and 3 bases from J, with 7 bases between. The CDR3 totals 13 residues. For the CDR3, the DNA is TGTGCCAGCAGCTTGACAGCCTACTATGGCTACACCTTC. This translates into CASSLTAYYGYTF.

This rearrangement joins TRBV29-1 to TRBJ1-2, with 8 bases matching TRBD1. V lost 7 bases, J lost 8 bases, and 9 bases stayed unmatched. Looked up from germline, CDR1 is SQVTM and CDR2 is ANQGSEA. The CDR3 runs to 12 residues. The CDR3 region is CSDETGGIGYTF. In DNA, the CDR3 is TGCAGCGACGAAACAGGGGGGATCGGCTACACCTTC.

This chain uses TRBV5-1 with TRBJ2-7, with D tentatively TRBD2 (6 bases). Trimming stripped 5 bases from V and 0 bases from J, with 9 bases between. The germline gives CDR1 SGHRS, CDR2 YFSETQ. The CDR3 totals 13 residues. Here the CDR3 reads CASRDGGSYEQYF. In nucleotides, the CDR3 is TGCGCCAGCAGGGACGGGGGCTCCTACGAGCAGTACTTC.

As regards this clone: At the DNA level, this CDR3 is encoded by other sequences in the same sample as well. The rearrangement uses TRBV29-1 and TRBJ1-1; TRBD1 aligns across 7 bases. Looked up from germline, CDR1 is SQVTM and CDR2 is ANQGSEA. J was trimmed by 1 base and V by 4 bases; bases with no gene match: 3. The CDR3 runs to 13 residues. This CDR3 is CSVVRTGNTEAFF. The DNA of the CDR3 is TGCAGCGTTGTAAGGACAGGGAACACTGAAGCTTTCTTT.

This chain links TRBV7-3 with TRBJ2-3; D is uncertain. The V end lost 2 bases, the J end lost 2 bases, and 5 bases lay between the germline ends. The CDR3 contains 13 residues. Germline V CDR1 and CDR2: SGHTA, FQGTGA. CDR3 in amino acids: CASSLLNTDTQYF. The CDR3 nucleotides read TGTGCCAGCAGCTTACTCAACACAGATACGCAGTATTTT.

This clone was seen a handful of times. The chain carries TRBV4-3 and TRBJ2-3, with 7 bases that match TRBD1. This CDR3 is 16 amino acids long. Germline CDR1 reads LGHNA; CDR2 reads YSLEER. V trimming: 0 bases; J trimming: 5 bases; junction bases outside the gene matches: 8. The CDR3 is CASSQDLTGLQDTQYF. CDR3 bases: TGCGCCAGCAGCCAAGATTTGACAGGGTTACAAGATACGCAGTATTTT.

This clone has only a few counts. This sequence joins TRBV29-1 and TRBJ1-2; the D is unclear. Germline CDR1 SQVTM, CDR2 ANQGSEA. The V end was cut by 3 bases, the J end by 2 bases, with 10 bases between. CDR3 length: 13 residues. CDR3 coding DNA: TGCAGCGTTGAGGCATCGAAGAACTATGGCTACACCTTC. Amino acid sequence: CSVEASKNYGYTF.

The chain couples TRBV25-1 to TRBJ2-7, with 8 bases matching TRBD1. The CDR3 covers 14 residues. Germline assignment: CDR1 MGHDK and CDR2 SYGVNS. Losses at the gene ends were 5 bases for V and 2 bases for J; bases not matched to a gene: 5. Here the CDR3 reads CASSLQGATYEQYF. The CDR3 DNA sequence: TGTGCCAGCAGTCTCCAGGGGGCTACCTACGAGCAGTACTTC.

The rearrangement links TRBV6-1 to TRBJ2-2; D perhaps matches TRBD2 (6 bases). The V end lost 2 bases, the J end lost 6 bases, and 10 bases lay between the germline ends. The CDR3 is 14 residues long. The germline V gene has CDR1 MNHNS and CDR2 SASEGT. CDR3 in amino acids: CASSELGEAGELFF. CDR3 nucleotide sequence: TGTGCCAGCAGTGAACTAGGGGAGGCCGGGGAGCTGTTTTTT.